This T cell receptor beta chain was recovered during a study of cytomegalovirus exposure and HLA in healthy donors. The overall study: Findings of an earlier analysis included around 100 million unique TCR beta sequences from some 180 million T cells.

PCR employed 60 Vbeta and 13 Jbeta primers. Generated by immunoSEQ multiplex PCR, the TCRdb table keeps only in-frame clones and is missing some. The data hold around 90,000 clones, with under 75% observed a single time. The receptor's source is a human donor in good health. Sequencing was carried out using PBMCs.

CDR3 DNA: TGTGCCAGCAGCTTAGAACATACGAACACCATATATTTT. Translating it yields CASSLEHTNTIYF. This rearrangement joins TRBV11-3 to TRBJ1-3; D remains unclear. CDR3 size: 13 residues. V gave up 0 bases and J gave up 7 bases, with 7 bases separating them. From germline, CDR1 is SGHNT and CDR2 YENEEA.